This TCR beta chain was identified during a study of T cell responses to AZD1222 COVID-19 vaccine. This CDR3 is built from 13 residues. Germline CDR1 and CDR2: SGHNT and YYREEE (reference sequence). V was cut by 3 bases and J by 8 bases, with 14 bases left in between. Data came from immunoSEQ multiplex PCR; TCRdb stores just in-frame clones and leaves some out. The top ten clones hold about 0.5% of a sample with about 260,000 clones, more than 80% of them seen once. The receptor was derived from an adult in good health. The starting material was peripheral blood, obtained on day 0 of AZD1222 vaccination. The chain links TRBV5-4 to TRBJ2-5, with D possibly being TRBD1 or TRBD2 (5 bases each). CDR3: CASSSDRGITQYF. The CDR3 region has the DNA TGTGCCAGCAGCTCCGACAGAGGGATAACCCAGTACTTC.